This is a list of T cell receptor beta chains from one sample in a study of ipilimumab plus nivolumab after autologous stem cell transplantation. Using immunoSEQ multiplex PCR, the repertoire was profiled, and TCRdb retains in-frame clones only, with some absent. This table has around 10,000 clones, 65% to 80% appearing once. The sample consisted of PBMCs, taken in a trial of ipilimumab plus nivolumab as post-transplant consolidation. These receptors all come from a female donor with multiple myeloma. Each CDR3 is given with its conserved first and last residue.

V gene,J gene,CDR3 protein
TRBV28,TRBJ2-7,CASRRPGTGAYEQYF
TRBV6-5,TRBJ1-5,CASKFGQGNQPQHF
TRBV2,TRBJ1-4,CASSAGRFTTNEKLFF
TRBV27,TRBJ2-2,CASSFPAGELFF
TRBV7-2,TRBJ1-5,CASSLAGLVDQPQHF
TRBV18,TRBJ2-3,CASSPPVQGASTQYF
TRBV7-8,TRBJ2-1,CASSLVGLANPNEQFF
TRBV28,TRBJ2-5,CASSLAGGRETQYF
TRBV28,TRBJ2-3,CASKAEYSTDTQYF
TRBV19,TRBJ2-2,CASTVWDIANTGELFF
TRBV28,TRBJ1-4,CASSPTHFFQTGRGNEKLFF
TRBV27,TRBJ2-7,CASSLGLAGREQYF
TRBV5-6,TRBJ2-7,CASSGQGTSYEQYF
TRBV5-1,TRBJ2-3,CASSNGASGSTDTQYF
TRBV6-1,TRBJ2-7,CASSELVGGIGEQYF
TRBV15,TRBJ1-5,CATSREGPVNQPQHF
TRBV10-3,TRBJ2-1,CAISAPGGNEQFF
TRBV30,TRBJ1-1,CAWNPGNTEAFF
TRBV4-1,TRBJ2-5,CASSQGTGERETQYF
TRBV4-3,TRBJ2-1,CASSRSGSGYNEQFF
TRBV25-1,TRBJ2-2,CASTTGGLGELFF
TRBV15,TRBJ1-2,CATSSRAGTGARGYTF
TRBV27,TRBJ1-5,CASRLDGNQPQHF
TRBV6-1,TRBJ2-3,CASSARSPNRPDGWTDTQYF
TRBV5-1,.,CASSLRAEGAYEQYF
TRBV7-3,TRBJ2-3,CASGLGDTQYF
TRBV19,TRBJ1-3,CASKAGASGNTIYF
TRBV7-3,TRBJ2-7,CASSGQGTSYEQYF
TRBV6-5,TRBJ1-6,CASSLSRFGNSPLHF
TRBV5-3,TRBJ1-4,CASSLNRAVNEKLFF
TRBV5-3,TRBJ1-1,CASSLSRGRDEAFF
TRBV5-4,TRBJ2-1,CASSSILAGTGNEQFF
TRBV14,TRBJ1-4,CASNHEGEKLFF
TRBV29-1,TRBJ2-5,CSVSGGSQETQYF
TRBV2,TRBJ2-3,CASSGTSGRAGTQYF
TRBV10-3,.,CAISESGQGAHEQYF
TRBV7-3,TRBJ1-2,CASSALDESGYTF
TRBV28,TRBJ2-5,CASSLKETQYF
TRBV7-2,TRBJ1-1,CASSLIWTGSTEAFF
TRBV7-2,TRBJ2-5,CASALSGQETQYF
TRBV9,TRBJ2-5,CASSVGEETQYF
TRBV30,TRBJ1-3,CAWSLGLGSGNTIYF
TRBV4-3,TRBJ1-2,CASSQGVYISYGYTF
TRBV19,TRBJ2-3,CASSIAGADTQYF
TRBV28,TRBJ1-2,CASSKTGPGYTF
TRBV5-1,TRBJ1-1,CASSTRQGQGTEAFF
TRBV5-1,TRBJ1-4,CASSWGQGSFNEKLFF
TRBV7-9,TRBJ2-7,CASSQTSGSFPYEQYF
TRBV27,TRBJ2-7,CASCRVPYEQYF
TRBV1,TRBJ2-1,CTSSQELAGARSSYNEQFF
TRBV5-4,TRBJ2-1,CASSPGTIQFF
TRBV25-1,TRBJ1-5,CASNGGHNQPQHF
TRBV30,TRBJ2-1,CAWTTQLAGGREQFF